This T cell receptor (beta chain) was profiled in a study of spatial heterogeneity in lung cancer. Judged by abundance, this clonotype is medium-sized. V dropped 0 bases and J dropped 3 bases, with 5 bases sitting between them. Germline CDR1 and CDR2: LNHDA and SQIVND (reference sequence). The CDR3 has 14 amino acids. TCRdb analysed the 5' RACE reads with MiXCR anew, one entry per CDR3 protein. The sample lists about 5,800 distinct CDR3 sequences, about 12% occurring once. The time point here: sample taken at primary tumor resection. Donors were around 70 untreated early-stage non-small cell lung cancer patients. Whole RNA, isolated from tumor, nontumor lung or frozen PBMC, was sequenced without prior sorting.

J is TRBJ2-2 and V is TRBV19; no clear D. Sequenced material: normal lung tissue next to the tumor, taken at surgery. The TCR sequence derives from a female donor with early-stage non-small cell lung cancer. CDR3 coding DNA: TGTGCCAGTAGTATAGATCGCTACACCGGGGAGCTGTTTTTT. It translates to CASSIDRYTGELFF.